The 29 T cell receptor beta chains reported below all come from one sample, sequenced in a study of PD-L1 blockade in urothelial cancer. Measured with immunoSEQ multiplex PCR; TCRdb has only the in-frame clones, and not every one. The sample has about 22,000 clones; under 95% are singletons. The time point was: peripheral blood 6 weeks after treatment start. The sample in question was PBMCs, obtained around atezolizumab (anti-PD-L1) treatment. The source is a woman aged 60-75 years with urothelial cancer.

The chain employs TRBV6-1 and TRBJ2-3; TRBD2 is a possible D gene (5 bases). CDR1 and CDR2 (germline): MNHNS, SASEGT. The CDR3 covers 15 residues. The V end lost 1 base, the J end lost 3 bases, and 11 bases lay between the germline ends. In nucleotides, the CDR3 is TGTGCCAGCAGTGAAGAGGCGGGTCCGACAGATACGCAGTATTTT. Translating gives CASSEEAGPTDTQYF.

The rearrangement joins TRBV6-5 to TRBJ2-1, with 9 bases identical to TRBD2. Trimming at V came to 5 bases and at J to 5 bases, leaving 7 bases not matched to a gene. Germline V gene lookup returns CDR1 MNHEY and CDR2 SVGAGI. The CDR3 consists of 15 residues. The CDR3 nucleotides are TGTGCCAGCAGTGCCCGGGGACTAGCTAACAATGAGCAGTTCTTC. Its protein is CASSARGLANNEQFF.

The genes are TRBV6-5 and TRBJ1-2, with TRBD1 matching 9 bases. V lost 5 bases, J lost 6 bases, and 10 bases stayed unmatched. CDR1 MNHEY and CDR2 SVGAGI come from the germline V gene. The CDR3 is made up of 15 amino acids. The CDR3 reads CASSIGTGFDHGYTF. The CDR3 nucleotides are TGTGCCAGCAGTATCGGGACAGGGTTTGATCATGGCTACACCTTC.

The chain uses TRBV5-1 and TRBJ2-7; 8 nucleotides match TRBD1. The CDR3 loop spans 18 amino acids. The germline V gene encodes CDR1 SGHRS and CDR2 YFSETQ. After removal of 3 bases from V and 5 bases from J, the junction contained 19 bases not matched to a gene. DNA for the CDR3: TGCGCCAGCAGCTCCCGAAACAGGGGGTGGGGAGAAGTCGACGAGCAGTACTTC. This translates into CASSSRNRGWGEVDEQYF.

A single count supports this clone. The chain combines TRBV5-6 with TRBJ1-2, with a tentative D call TRBD1 (6 bases). Per the germline V gene, CDR1 is SGHDT and CDR2 is YYEEEE. The CDR3 spans 13 residues. V was pared by 4 bases and J by 6 bases, with 13 bases between. The CDR3 nucleotides read TGTGCCAGCAGCAGGGGACAAGTGGATGGCTACACCTTC. Its protein is CASSRGQVDGYTF.

This rearrangement joins TRBV19 to TRBJ1-2; 9 nucleotides agree with TRBD1. Germline trimming cut 10 bases from V and 5 bases from J; bases unmatched to any gene: 5. The CDR3 runs to 12 residues. Germline V gives CDR1 LNHDA, CDR2 SQIVND (reference sequence). In DNA form, the CDR3 reads TGTGCCACCGGACAGGGGCCTTATGGCTACACCTTC. It is translated as CATGQGPYGYTF.

The J gene is TRBJ2-3, the V gene TRBV25-1, with D possibly TRBD1 on 5 matching bases. The V gene lost 4 bases and the J gene lost 0 bases, with 20 bases spanning the gap. The CDR3 has 18 amino acids. Germline CDR1 MGHDK, CDR2 SYGVNS. The CDR3 sequence is CASSVGPTGARSTDTQYF. The CDR3 DNA sequence: TGTGCCAGCAGTGTCGGACCCACAGGTGCCCGTAGCACAGATACGCAGTATTTT.

V gene TRBV4-1 combines with J gene TRBJ1-5; D unresolved. Germline V lookup: CDR1 MGHRA, CDR2 YSYEKL. Trimming cost V 2 bases and J 2 bases, with 13 bases left between them. The CDR3 length is 16 residues. The CDR3 is CASSQHPADGNQPQHF. In nucleotides, the CDR3 is TGCGCCAGCAGCCAACACCCCGCAGATGGCAATCAGCCCCAGCATTTT.

The rearrangement joins TRBV12-5 to TRBJ1-2; D possibly corresponds to TRBD1 (5 bases). The CDR3 has 19 amino acids. Trimming left V 4 bases short and J 6 bases short, with 30 bases between. Looked up from germline, CDR1 is LGHNT and CDR2 is FRNRAP. CDR3 region: CASGWTLDRVVPPSNGYTF. In DNA, the CDR3 is TGTGCTAGTGGTTGGACGCTAGACAGAGTGGTTCCCCCATCCAATGGCTACACCTTC.

Only one count was recorded for this clone. The chain employs TRBV5-4 and TRBJ1-2; 8 positions match TRBD1. V shed 4 bases and J 8 bases; nucleotides not matched to a gene: 7. Germline CDR1 SGHNT, CDR2 YYREEE (reference sequence). The length of the CDR3 is 13 residues. The CDR3: CASSLDRGWGYTF. Here the CDR3 DNA reads TGTGCCAGCAGCCTCGACAGGGGTTGGGGCTACACCTTC.

This rearrangement joins TRBV6-5 to TRBJ1-5, with 9 bases that match TRBD1. This CDR3 has 13 residues. From germline, CDR1 is MNHEY and CDR2 SVGAGI. V dropped 8 bases and J dropped 4; count of bases not matched to a gene: 3. The CDR3 loop is CASGTGSNQPQHF. As DNA, the CDR3 is TGTGCCAGCGGGACAGGGAGTAATCAGCCCCAGCATTTT.

The chain combines TRBV27 with TRBJ2-5; TRBD2 matches at 12 bases. V trimming: 3 bases; J trimming: 1 base; junction bases outside the gene matches: 12. Per germline, CDR1 MNHEY and CDR2 SMNVEV (reference sequence). This CDR3 is built from 19 residues. The CDR3: CASSFPSGLAGRFQETQYF. CDR3 bases: TGTGCCAGCAGTTTCCCTTCGGGACTAGCGGGCCGCTTCCAAGAGACCCAGTACTTC.

This clone was observed a few times. V is TRBV6-5 and J is TRBJ2-7; 14 bases are shared with TRBD2. The CDR3 consists of 15 residues. V trimming: 6 bases; J trimming: 2 bases; junction bases outside the gene matches: 3. CDR1 and CDR2 (germline): MNHEY, SVGAGI. This CDR3 reads CASRMGLAGAYEQYF. CDR3 coding DNA: TGTGCCAGCAGGATGGGACTAGCGGGGGCCTACGAGCAGTACTTC.

In this sample, this clone turned up once. The V and J genes are TRBV10-3 and TRBJ1-3; D is possibly TRBD1 (6 bases). With 6 bases removed from V and 3 bases from J, the gap between germline ends came to 9 bases. The CDR3 has 13 amino acids. Germline V gene sequence: CDR1 ENHRY, CDR2 SYGVKD. CDR3 DNA sequence: TGTGCCATCAGCCCAGGGGTTGGAAACACCATATATTTT. Residues: CAISPGVGNTIYF.

J is TRBJ2-5 and V is TRBV9; 7 nucleotides match TRBD1. V dropped 4 bases and J dropped 2; count of bases not matched to a gene: 8. CDR3 size: 15 residues. CDR1 and CDR2 (germline): SGDLS, YYNGEE. CDR3: CASSQTTGRQETQYF. The CDR3 DNA follows: TGTGCCAGCAGCCAAACGACAGGGCGGCAAGAGACCCAGTACTTC.

This clone has a handful of counts. The chain combines TRBV7-8 with TRBJ2-7; 12 bases map to TRBD2. Germline lookup yields CDR1 SGHVS and CDR2 FQNEAQ. The CDR3 length is 15 residues. V was pared by 1 base and J by 2 bases, with 0 bases of the junction left unmatched. The CDR3 region has the DNA TGTGCCAGCAGCTTAGGGACTAGCGGGACCTACGAGCAGTACTTC. Protein sequence: CASSLGTSGTYEQYF.

The chain recombines TRBV5-1 with TRBJ2-5; tentative D call: TRBD1 (6 bases). CDR1 and CDR2 from the germline V gene are SGHRS and YFSETQ. The CDR3 contains 13 residues. V lost 3 bases and J 0 bases, leaving 6 bases between the germline ends. The CDR3 nucleotides read TGCGCCAGCAGCTGGACAGACCAAGAGACCCAGTACTTC. Translation gives CASSWTDQETQYF. The full variable domain, with the rest looked up from reference TRBV5-1 and TRBJ2-5, is KAGVTQTPRYLIKTRGQQVTLSCSPISGHRSVSWYQQTPGQGLQFLFEYFSETQRNKGNFPGRFSGRQFSNSRSEMNVSTLELGDSALYLCASSWTDQETQYFGPGTRLLVL.

V and J are TRBV7-2 and TRBJ2-5, with 11 bases aligning to TRBD2. The CDR3 extends over 15 amino acids. Germline V gene sequence: CDR1 SGHTA, CDR2 FQGNSA. Trimming at V came to 4 bases and at J to 3 bases, leaving 4 bases not matched to a gene. The CDR3 protein is CASSSKGLAEETQYF. CDR3 coding DNA: TGTGCCAGCAGCTCGAAGGGACTAGCGGAAGAGACCCAGTACTTC.

The chain carries TRBV7-6 and TRBJ2-3, with 10 bases lining up with TRBD2. From germline, CDR1 is SGHVS and CDR2 FNYEAQ. The CDR3 has 18 residues. Losses at the gene ends were 0 bases for V and 6 bases for J; bases not matched to a gene: 12. The CDR3 here is CASSLAVGTSEGSDTQYF. CDR3 sequence (DNA): TGTGCCAGCAGCTTAGCGGTCGGGACTAGCGAGGGATCGGATACGCAGTATTTT.

This CDR3 reads CASSKWWTGNTDTQYF. The CDR3 region has the DNA TGTGCCAGCAGCAAATGGTGGACAGGGAACACAGATACGCAGTATTTT. The V call is TRBV21-1, the J call TRBJ2-3; TRBD1 is the table's D call, not checked against the DNA. TRBV21-1 is marked as a pseudogene. CDR3 size: 16 residues.

The chain uses TRBV27 and TRBJ1-6; 7 bases are a match to TRBD1. J was trimmed by 9 bases and V by 1 base; bases with no gene match: 0. CDR3 size: 13 residues. Germline loops: CDR1 MNHEY, CDR2 SMNVEV (reference sequence). The CDR3 DNA is TGTGCCAGCAGTTTATACAGGGGTTCACCCCTCCACTTT. Translation: CASSLYRGSPLHF.

The chain is built from TRBV5-1 and TRBJ1-3; D is unresolved. Germline CDR1 is SGHRS and CDR2 is YFSETQ. Trimming took off 1 base at V and 4 bases at J, with 6 bases between the two ends. This CDR3 comprises 13 residues. The CDR3 protein is CASSLTLGNTIYF. As DNA, the CDR3 is TGCGCCAGCAGCTTGACCCTAGGAAACACCATATATTTT.

The V gene is TRBV11-2, the J gene TRBJ2-7; TRBD1 might be the D (5 bases). Germline V gene sequence: CDR1 SGHAT, CDR2 FQNNGV. This CDR3 contains 14 residues. Trimming cost V 5 bases and J 2 bases, with 13 bases left between them. The CDR3 bases are TGTGCCAGCAGCCACCCCGACAGACCCTACGAGCAGTACTTC. This encodes CASSHPDRPYEQYF.

This CDR3 reads CASSIFTGGASGRETQYF. Here the CDR3 DNA reads TGTGCCAGTAGTATCTTCACAGGGGGCGCGTCGGGACGAGAGACCCAGTACTTC. The V and J genes are TRBV19 and TRBJ2-5, with 9 bases aligning to TRBD1. The CDR3 loop spans 18 amino acids. In germline, CDR1 is LNHDA, CDR2 SQIVND (reference sequence). V trimming: 3 bases; J trimming: 4 bases; junction bases outside the gene matches: 15.

The chain uses TRBV5-1 and TRBJ2-1; 8 nucleotides agree with TRBD2. CDR1 and CDR2 from the germline V gene are SGHRS and YFSETQ. The CDR3 sequence is 21 residues long. Unmatched junction bases numbered 19, after V lost 2 bases and J lost 0 bases. The CDR3 DNA is TGCGCCAGCAGCTTACCGGTCGGTAGCGGGACCCAGAAGAGCTCCTACAATGAGCAGTTCTTC. Encoded protein: CASSLPVGSGTQKSSYNEQFF.

The chain uses TRBV9 and TRBJ2-3, with TRBD2 identical over 11 bases. J lost 5 bases, V lost 6 bases, and 11 bases had no gene match. The CDR3 contains 16 residues. Germline V gives CDR1 SGDLS, CDR2 YYNGEE. In nucleotides, the CDR3 is TGTGCCAGCAACGTCGTAGCGGGAGGGCCTATAGATACGCAGTATTTT. Its translation: CASNVVAGGPIDTQYF. The whole variable domain, filled in from reference TRBV9 and TRBJ2-3, reads DSGVTQTPKHLITATGQRVTLRCSPRSGDLSVYWYQQSLDQGLQFLIQYYNGEERAKGNILERFSAQQFPDLHSELNLSSLELGDSALYFCASNVVAGGPIDTQYFGPGTRLTVL.

This chain connects TRBV14 to TRBJ2-4, with 10 nucleotides matching TRBD1. Germline V gene data show CDR1 as SGHDN and CDR2 as FVKESK. The CDR3 sequence is 15 residues long. The V and J ends lost 8 bases and 2 bases, in that order; junction bases with no gene match: 6. CDR3 DNA sequence: TGTGCCAGCCGGGGACAGGGGTCGACCAAAAACATTCAGTACTTC. This translates into CASRGQGSTKNIQYF.

The CDR3 loop reads CASSNPGTTYEQFF. CDR3 bases: TGTGCCAGCAGTAACCCCGGGACTACTTATGAGCAGTTCTTC. The chain combines TRBV6-5 with TRBJ2-1, with 7 bases matching TRBD2. The CDR3 runs to 14 residues. After removal of 5 bases from V and 8 bases from J, the junction contained 9 bases not matched to a gene. Germline loops: CDR1 MNHEY, CDR2 SVGAGI.

The chain couples TRBV6-5 to TRBJ2-1; TRBD2 aligns across 12 bases. The junction had 5 bases not matched to a gene; V was cut back by 5 bases and J by 6 bases. The germline CDR1 and CDR2 sequences are MNHEY and SVGAGI. The length of the CDR3 is 15 residues. CDR3 in amino acids: CASSRSSGGVNEQFF. Written as DNA, the CDR3 is TGTGCCAGCAGTCGATCTAGCGGGGGGGTCAATGAGCAGTTCTTC.